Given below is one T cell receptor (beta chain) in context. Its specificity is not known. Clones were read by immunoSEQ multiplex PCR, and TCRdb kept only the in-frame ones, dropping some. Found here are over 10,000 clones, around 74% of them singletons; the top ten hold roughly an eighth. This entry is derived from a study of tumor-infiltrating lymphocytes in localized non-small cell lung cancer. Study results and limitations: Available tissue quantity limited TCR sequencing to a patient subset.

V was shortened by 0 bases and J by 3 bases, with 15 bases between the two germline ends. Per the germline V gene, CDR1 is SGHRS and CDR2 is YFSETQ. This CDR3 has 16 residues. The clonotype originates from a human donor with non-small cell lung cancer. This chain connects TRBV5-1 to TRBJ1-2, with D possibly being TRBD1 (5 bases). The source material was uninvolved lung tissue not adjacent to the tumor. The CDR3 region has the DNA TGCGCCAGCAGCTTGGAACTTTCAGGGTTAGACTATGGCTACACCTTC. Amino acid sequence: CASSLELSGLDYGYTF.